This T cell receptor beta chain was identified in a study of CD8 T cells in Susac syndrome. Blood CD8+ and CD4+ T cells underwent high-throughput TCR beta sequencing. The TEMRA cells underwent FACS enrichment, while the CD8+ and CD4+ T cells underwent negative isolation. RNA amounts of roughly 0.45 to 1 ug underwent reverse transcription with random hexamers. A multiplex approach, immunoSEQ multiplex PCR, amplified TCR beta CDR3 across 54 Vbeta and 13 Jbeta. TCRdb re-called the immunoSEQ multiplex PCR reads with MiXCR, one entry per CDR3 protein. The table records some 130,000 distinct CDR3 sequences, about 90% of them present only once. Germline CDR1 DFQATT, CDR2 SNEGSKA (reference sequence). With V trimmed by 6 bases and J by 6 bases, 17 bases remained unmatched. This CDR3 has 17 residues.

Sequenced sample: CD8+ T cells from PBMCs. The receptor was derived from a human donor with multiple sclerosis. V and J are TRBV20-1 and TRBJ2-3, with 11 nucleotides matching TRBD2. In DNA, the CDR3 is TGCAGTGCCGAGTCCCCAATAGCGGGAGGGAGGGGGGATACGCAGTATTTT. This encodes CSAESPIAGGRGDTQYF.